This TCR beta chain was captured in a study of blood T cell repertoires in COVID-19. Turning to the study itself: Samples of COVID-19 (acute and convalescent) were obtained from the United States, Italy and Spain. Nucleic acid was either cDNA or gDNA, and it came from T cells, B-cell-depleted T cells, or PBMCs.

Original handling: Estimation of nucleated cell counts was performed using reference gene primer amplification. Assay: immunoSEQ multiplex PCR; the TCRdb copy retains only in-frame clones and omits some. V and J calls and clone size follow that table, whereas D and trimming were derived from the DNA. The repertoire consists of about 160,000 clones, with around 80% occurring once and the leading ten covering about 10%. The V gene's germline CDR1 is MGHDK and CDR2 SYGVNS. The CDR3 has 17 amino acids. Between the trimmed V and J ends, which lost 2 bases and 1 base, there was a span of 15 bases. The rearrangement joins TRBV25-1 to TRBJ1-5; D is ambiguous. Sample: peripheral blood. The clonotype originates from a woman over 75 with active or convalescent COVID-19. The CDR3 region is CASSETMRVGSNQPQHF. DNA for the CDR3: TGTGCCAGCAGTGAAACTATGCGGGTGGGGAGCAATCAGCCCCAGCATTTT.